This record looks at one T cell receptor (beta chain) sequence and its context. As handled by the study authors: Estimation of nucleated cell counts was performed using reference gene primer amplification. Produced via immunoSEQ multiplex PCR; TCRdb's table is partial and in-frame only. V, J and clone size reflect that table, while D and trimming were determined from the DNA. In the table there are approximately 300,000 clones, roughly 90% of which are singletons. These data originate in a study of blood T cell repertoires in COVID-19. Germline trimming cut 3 bases from V and 3 bases from J; bases unmatched to any gene: 8. The germline V gene has CDR1 SGHRS and CDR2 YFSETQ. The length of the CDR3 is 15 residues.

The chain employs TRBV5-1 and TRBJ2-7; 8 positions agree with TRBD1. Sequencing was done on a sample of PBMCs or T cells enriched from blood (not recorded which). This receptor was identified in a woman under 40 who had been exposed to COVID-19. The CDR3 spells CASSSGTGPYYEQYF. In nucleotides, the CDR3 is TGCGCCAGCAGCTCCGGGACAGGCCCATACTACGAGCAGTACTTC.